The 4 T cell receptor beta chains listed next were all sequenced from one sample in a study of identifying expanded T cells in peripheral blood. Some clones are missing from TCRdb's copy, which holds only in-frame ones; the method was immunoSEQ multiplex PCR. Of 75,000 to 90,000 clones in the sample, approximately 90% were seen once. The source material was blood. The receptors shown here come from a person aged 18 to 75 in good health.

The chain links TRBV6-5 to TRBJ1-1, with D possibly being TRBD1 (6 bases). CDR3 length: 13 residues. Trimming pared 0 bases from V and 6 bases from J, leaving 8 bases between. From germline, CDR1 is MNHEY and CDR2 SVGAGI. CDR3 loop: CASSYSGGAEAFF. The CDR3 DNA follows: TGTGCCAGCAGTTACTCCGGGGGCGCTGAAGCTTTCTTT.

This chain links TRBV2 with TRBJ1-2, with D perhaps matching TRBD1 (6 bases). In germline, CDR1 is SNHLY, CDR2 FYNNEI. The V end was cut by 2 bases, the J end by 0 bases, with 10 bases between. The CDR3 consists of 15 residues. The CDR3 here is CASSEWGAPNYGYTF. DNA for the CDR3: TGTGCCAGCAGTGAATGGGGGGCTCCTAACTATGGCTACACCTTC.

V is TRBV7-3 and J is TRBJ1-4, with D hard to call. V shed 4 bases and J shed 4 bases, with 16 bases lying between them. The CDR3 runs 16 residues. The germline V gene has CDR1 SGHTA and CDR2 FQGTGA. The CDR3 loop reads CASSSIGQTHNEKLFF. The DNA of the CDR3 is TGTGCCAGCAGCTCGATCGGGCAGACCCATAATGAAAAACTGTTTTTT.

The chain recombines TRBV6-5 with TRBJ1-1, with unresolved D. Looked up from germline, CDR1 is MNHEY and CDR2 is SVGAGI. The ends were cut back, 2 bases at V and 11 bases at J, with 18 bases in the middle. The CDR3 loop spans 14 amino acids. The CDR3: CASSYRETHLAAFF. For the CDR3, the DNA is TGTGCCAGCAGTTACAGGGAGACCCACTTGGCGGCTTTCTTT.